What follows are 3 T cell receptor beta chains derived from one specimen sequenced in a study of T cell responses to AZD1222 COVID-19 vaccine. Assay: immunoSEQ multiplex PCR; the TCRdb copy retains only in-frame clones and omits some. The table has fewer than 120,000 clones, around 92% seen once. Sequencing used peripheral blood, obtained on day 0 of AZD1222 vaccination. These receptors were obtained from an adult in good health.

The rearrangement joins TRBV5-1 to TRBJ2-7, with 9 bases lining up with TRBD1. CDR1 and CDR2 from the germline V gene are SGHRS and YFSETQ. V shed 2 bases and J 0 bases; nucleotides not matched to a gene: 18. The CDR3 runs to 20 residues. In DNA form, the CDR3 reads TGCGCCAGCAGCTTATATCCGGGACAGGGTGGGTCGGCTAGCTCCTACGAGCAGTACTTC. Translation gives CASSLYPGQGGSASSYEQYF.

V usage is TRBV5-5 and J usage is TRBJ2-5; TRBD2 matches 12 bases. The ends lost 7 bases at V and 4 bases at J; junction bases unmatched: 14. The CDR3 is 17 residues long. CDR1 is SGHKS and CDR2 is YYEKEE in the germline V gene (reference sequence). The CDR3 is CASDPGLAGRYRETQYF. In nucleotides, the CDR3 is TGTGCCAGCGACCCGGGACTAGCGGGCCGATACCGAGAGACCCAGTACTTC.

The chain links TRBV6-5 to TRBJ1-4, with D possibly matching TRBD1 (6 bases). The CDR3 extends over 14 amino acids. Germline V CDR1 and CDR2: MNHEY, SVGAGI. Trimming took 7 bases from V and 7 from J, leaving 16 bases between them. CDR3 DNA: TGTGCCAGCAATTTCAGGGGTCAGGGTGAAAAACTGTTTTTT. Protein product: CASNFRGQGEKLFF.